A single TCR beta chain is shown here with its context. Its antigen target is currently unknown. Nothing much larger sits one base from this clone, and base qualities are not available. The TCR beta CDR3 regions were amplified from the RNA transcripts. The first round of RT-PCR for the TCR CDR3 was performed with the HTBI primer set and the Qiagen OneStep RT-PCR kit. A second multiplex PCR round built the libraries, followed by size selection and purification. The libraries were sequenced on an Illumina HiSeq2000 using paired-end 100 bp reads. The authors' analysis ran thus. SOAPnuke was used to process the raw data, throwing out any read that contained adapters or uncalled bases, had a mean Phred below 15, or lacked an exact constant-primer or identifier match. High-quality paired reads were merged with COPE v1.2.5, and unique nucleotide sequences were defined as clonotypes. Clonotypes were aligned to IMGT TRBV, TRBD and TRBJ reference segments using MiTCR v1.1. Analysis was restricted to V-J combinations with a frequency above 0.0001, which covered about 99% of repertoires. The TCS score was defined as the ratio of F50 (clonal expansion) to E x V (chaos), calculated using BLOSUM62-based TCRdist between CDR3 peptides within each V-J. Welch's t-statistics and random forest reduced roughly 540 V-J features to roughly 13, which were used in a naive Bayes classifier (R e1071). TCRdb reran the public reads through fastp at Q25 and MiXCR, keeping productive beta chains. Entries are consolidated by CDR3 protein sequence, retaining the most common genes and DNA. In this record, the V and J calls reflect TCRdb's handling and not the investigators' own analysis. The sample includes hundreds of thousands of distinct CDR3 sequences, with approximately 18% observed a single time. The ten largest make up 16% of the sample.

Hyperthyroidism patients were newly diagnosed, with disease duration under 2 months, and aged 18 to 65 years. The study excluded patients with uncontrolled infections, other autoimmune diseases, pregnancy or lactation. Diagnoses were based on clinical symptoms, serum thyroxine and TRAb, thyroid ultrasound and orbital computed tomography. Blood from progressor patients was collected at the time of first diagnosis with hyperthyroidism, before any ophthalmopathy symptoms had appeared. Ficoll-Paque density gradient centrifugation was used to isolate PBMCs from about 10 ml of fresh peripheral blood. Progressor patients were initially diagnosed with Graves' hyperthyroidism and developed ophthalmopathy during follow-up. Total RNA was extracted with Trizol reagent, and quality was checked on an Agilent 2100 Bioanalyzer. This sample is part of a study of T cells in Graves' hyperthyroidism and ophthalmopathy (dated by TCRdb to the late 2010s). For the wider study: Peripheral blood was sampled at the time of initial diagnosis, prior to any treatment. To identify distinguishing TCR V-J signatures, a discovery cohort of 100 patients was used, comprising 40 to 45 with Graves' ophthalmopathy and some 57 with stable Graves' hyperthyroidism. Prospective prediction of ophthalmopathy was tested in an independent validation cohort of some 19 hyperthyroidism patients and 15 to 17 patients who later progressed to ophthalmopathy. The approximately 98 discovery patients were randomly divided into training and test sets at a 7:3 ratio. In addition, the study compared T-cell repertoires in thyroid tissue and in blood from over 5 Graves' hyperthyroidism patients. After blood sampling, hyperthyroidism patients were treated with methimazole at a starting dose of 30 mg daily, and ophthalmopathy patients were treated with high-dose intravenous methylprednisolone. The paper reports TCR Vbeta CDR3 sequencing of over 130 peripheral blood samples: approximately 43 ophthalmopathy, roughly 74 hyperthyroidism and around 17 progressor patients.

CDR3 length: 17 amino acids, cysteine to phenylalanine. The CDR3 DNA has 51 bases and is translated from base 1. From a lookup of the germline V gene, CDR1 and CDR2 are MGHRA and YSYEKL. The germline ends are 21 bases apart after V is trimmed by 0 bases and J by 7 bases. The full study reports these points: A model built on a 13 V-J signature distinguished ophthalmopathy from stable hyperthyroidism, reaching 85% to 90% sensitivity and around 81% specificity in cross-validation and 80%/75% in testing. Most expanded thyroid clonotypes (frequency above 0.001) were also detected in blood, suggesting blood repertoires may reflect thyroid immune responses. No statistical method was used to fix the sample size in advance, and group allocation was not hidden from the investigators. In validation, the model predicted progression to ophthalmopathy a median of about 6 months before onset, with approximately 70% sensitivity and 72.22% specificity.

The chain uses TRBV4-1 and TRBJ1-2; a weak D assignment points to TRBD1 (5 bases agree). This clonotype originated in a woman in her 50s with Graves' hyperthyroidism that later progressed to Graves' ophthalmopathy. Sequences were obtained from blood. The sequenced DNA: TGCGCCAGCAGCCAAGACAGATGGGGGGATCGAATGCTTGGCTACACCTTC. It is translated as CASSQDRWGDRMLGYTF.